This T cell receptor beta chain derives from a study of T-cell memory formation after mild COVID-19. Study results and limitations: Clonal second-wave expansions that peaked on day 37 had unconfirmed SARS-CoV-2 specificity. CD4/CD8 balance held among clones contracting day 15 to 85, and later expanders leaned CD4+.

TCRdb re-analysed the 5' RACE reads in MiXCR, keeping a single row per CDR3 protein. The profile shows 450,000 or so distinct CDR3 sequences, roughly 25% of them singletons. Comment on this clonotype: Its antigen is not identified.

This TCR was sampled from an adult woman who had mild COVID-19 (a few samples of this study predate the infection). Cell type and time point are not known. What was sequenced was PBMCs or a T cell subset sorted from them (not recorded which).

CDR3 region: CASSLASGADTQYF. Here the CDR3 DNA reads TGCGCCAGCAGCTTGGCTAGCGGGGCAGATACGCAGTATTTT. J is TRBJ2-3 and V is TRBV5-1; 9 bases map to TRBD2. Germline trimming cut 0 bases from V and 4 bases from J; bases unmatched to any gene: 0. The CDR3 is 14 amino acids. Germline CDR1 reads SGHRS; CDR2 reads YFSETQ.